Included here is one TCR beta chain sequence, with context. This sample is drawn from a study of early T cells in non-severe SARS-CoV-2 infection. TCRdb re-analysed the 5' RACE reads in MiXCR, keeping a single row per CDR3 protein. The profile covers tens of thousands of distinct CDR3 sequences, with 8.5% to 10% appearing a single time and around 8.6% taken by the ten largest. V lost 2 bases and J lost 6, with 6 bases in between. The CDR3 is made up of 13 amino acids. CDR1 is SGHNT and CDR2 is YYREEE in the germline V gene (reference sequence). Sequences were obtained from whole blood. The rearrangement joins TRBV5-4 to TRBJ1-6; D gene unclear. The receptor's source is an adult who was a healthcare worker with PCR-confirmed SARS-CoV-2 infection or an uninfected control (not recorded which). The CDR3 reads CASSLQSNSPLHF. DNA of the CDR3: TGTGCCAGCAGCTTACAGTCTAATTCACCCCTCCACTTT.